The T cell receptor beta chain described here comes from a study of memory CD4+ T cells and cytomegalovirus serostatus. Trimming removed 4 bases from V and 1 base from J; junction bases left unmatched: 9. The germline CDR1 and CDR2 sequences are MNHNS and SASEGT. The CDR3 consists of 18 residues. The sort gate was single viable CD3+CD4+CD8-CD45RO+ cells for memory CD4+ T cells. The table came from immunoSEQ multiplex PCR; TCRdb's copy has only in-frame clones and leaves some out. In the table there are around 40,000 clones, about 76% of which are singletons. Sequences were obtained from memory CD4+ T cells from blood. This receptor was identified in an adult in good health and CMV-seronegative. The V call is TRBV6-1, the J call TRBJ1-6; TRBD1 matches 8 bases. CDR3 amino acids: CASSARQGIMSYNSPLHF. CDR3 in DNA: TGTGCCAGCAGTGCCCGACAGGGGATCATGTCCTATAATTCACCCCTCCACTTT.